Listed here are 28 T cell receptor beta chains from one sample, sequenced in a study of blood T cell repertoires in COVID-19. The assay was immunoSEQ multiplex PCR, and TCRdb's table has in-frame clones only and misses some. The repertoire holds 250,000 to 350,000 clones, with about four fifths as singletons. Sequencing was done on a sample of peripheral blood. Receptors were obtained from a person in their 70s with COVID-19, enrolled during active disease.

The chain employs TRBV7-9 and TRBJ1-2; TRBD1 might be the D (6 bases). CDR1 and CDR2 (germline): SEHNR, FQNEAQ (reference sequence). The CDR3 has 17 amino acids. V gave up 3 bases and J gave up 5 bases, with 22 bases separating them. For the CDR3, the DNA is TGTGCCAGCAGCTTCCCCGATGGGGGGGCGAGCCTATATGGCTACACCTTC. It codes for CASSFPDGGASLYGYTF.

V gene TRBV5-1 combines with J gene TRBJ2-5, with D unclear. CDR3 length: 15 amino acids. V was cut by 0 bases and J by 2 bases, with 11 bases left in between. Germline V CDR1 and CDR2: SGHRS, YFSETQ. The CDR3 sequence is CASSLVVASQETQYF. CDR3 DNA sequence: TGCGCCAGCAGCTTGGTGGTTGCCAGTCAAGAGACCCAGTACTTC.

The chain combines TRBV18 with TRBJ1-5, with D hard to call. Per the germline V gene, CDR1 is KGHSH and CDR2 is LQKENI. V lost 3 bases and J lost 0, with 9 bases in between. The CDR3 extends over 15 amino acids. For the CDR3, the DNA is TGTGCCAGCTCACCGGCTTCTTATAGCAATCAGCCCCAGCATTTT. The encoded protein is CASSPASYSNQPQHF. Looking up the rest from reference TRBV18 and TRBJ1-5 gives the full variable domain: NAGVMQNPRHLVRRRGQEARLRCSPMKGHSHVYWYRQLPEEGLKFMVYLQKENIIDESGMPKERFSAEFPKEGPSILRIQQVVRGDSAAYFCASSPASYSNQPQHFGDGTRLSIL.

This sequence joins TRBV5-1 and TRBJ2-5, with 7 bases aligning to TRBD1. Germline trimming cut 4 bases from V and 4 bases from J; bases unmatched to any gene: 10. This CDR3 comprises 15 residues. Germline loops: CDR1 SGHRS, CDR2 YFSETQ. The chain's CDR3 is CASSAGTVFGETQYF. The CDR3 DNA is TGCGCCAGCAGCGCTGGGACAGTGTTCGGAGAGACCCAGTACTTC.

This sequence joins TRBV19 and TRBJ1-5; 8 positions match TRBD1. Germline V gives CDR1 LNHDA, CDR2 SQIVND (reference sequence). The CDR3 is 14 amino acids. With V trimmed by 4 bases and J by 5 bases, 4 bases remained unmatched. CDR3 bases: TGTGCCAGTAGTACCAACAGGGGGGATCAGCCCCAGCATTTT. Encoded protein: CASSTNRGDQPQHF.

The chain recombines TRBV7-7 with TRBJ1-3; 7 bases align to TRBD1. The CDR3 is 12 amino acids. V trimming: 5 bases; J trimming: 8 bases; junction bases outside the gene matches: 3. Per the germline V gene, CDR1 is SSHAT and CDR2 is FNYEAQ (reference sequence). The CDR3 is CASSPDRDTIYF. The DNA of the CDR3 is TGTGCCAGCAGCCCCGACAGGGACACCATATATTTT.

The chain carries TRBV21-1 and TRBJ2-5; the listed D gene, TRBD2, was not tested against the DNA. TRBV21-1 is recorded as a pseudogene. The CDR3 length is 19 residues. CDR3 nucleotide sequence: TGTGCCAGCAGCAAAGTATCAGGACTAGCGGGGACGACTCAAGAGACCCAGTACTTC. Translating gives CASSKVSGLAGTTQETQYF.

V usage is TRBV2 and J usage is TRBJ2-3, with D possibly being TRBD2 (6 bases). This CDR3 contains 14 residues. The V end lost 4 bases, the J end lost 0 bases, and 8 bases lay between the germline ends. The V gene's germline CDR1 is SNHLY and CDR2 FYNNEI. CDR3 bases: TGTGCCAGCAGTGTCGGACTAAGCACAGATACGCAGTATTTT. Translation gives CASSVGLSTDTQYF.

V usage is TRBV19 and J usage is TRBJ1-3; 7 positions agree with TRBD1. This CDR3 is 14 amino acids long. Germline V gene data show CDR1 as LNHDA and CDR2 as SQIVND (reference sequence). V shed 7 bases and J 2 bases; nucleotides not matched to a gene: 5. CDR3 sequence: CASNRGTAGNTIYF. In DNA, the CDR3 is TGTGCCAGTAATCGAGGGACAGCTGGAAACACCATATATTTT.

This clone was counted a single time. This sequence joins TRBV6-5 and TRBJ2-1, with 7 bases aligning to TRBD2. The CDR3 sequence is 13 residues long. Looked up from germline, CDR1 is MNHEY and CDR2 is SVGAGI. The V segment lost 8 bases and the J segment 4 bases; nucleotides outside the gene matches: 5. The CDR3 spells CASLGTTYNEQFF. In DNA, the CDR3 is TGTGCCAGCCTCGGGACTACGTACAATGAGCAGTTCTTC.

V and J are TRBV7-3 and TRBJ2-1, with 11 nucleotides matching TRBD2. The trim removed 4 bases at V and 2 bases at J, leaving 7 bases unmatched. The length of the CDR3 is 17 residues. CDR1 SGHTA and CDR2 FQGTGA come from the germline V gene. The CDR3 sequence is CASSSPSGGKAYNEQFF. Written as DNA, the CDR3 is TGTGCCAGCAGCTCCCCTAGCGGGGGGAAGGCCTACAATGAGCAGTTCTTC.

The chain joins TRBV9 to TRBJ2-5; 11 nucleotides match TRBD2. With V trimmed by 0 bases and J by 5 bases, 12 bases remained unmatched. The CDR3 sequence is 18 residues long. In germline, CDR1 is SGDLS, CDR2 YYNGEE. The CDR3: CASSVGSSGRIFGETQYF. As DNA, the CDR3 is TGTGCCAGCAGCGTAGGATCTAGCGGGAGGATTTTCGGTGAGACCCAGTACTTC. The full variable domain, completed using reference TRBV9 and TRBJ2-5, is DSGVTQTPKHLITATGQRVTLRCSPRSGDLSVYWYQQSLDQGLQFLIQYYNGEERAKGNILERFSAQQFPDLHSELNLSSLELGDSALYFCASSVGSSGRIFGETQYFGPGTRLLVL.

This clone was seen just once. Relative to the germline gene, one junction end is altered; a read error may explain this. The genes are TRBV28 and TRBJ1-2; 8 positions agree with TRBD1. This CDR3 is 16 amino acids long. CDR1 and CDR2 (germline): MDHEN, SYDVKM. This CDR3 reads CATSDRTGGVDYGYTF. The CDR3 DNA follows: TGTGCCACCAGTGACCGCACAGGGGGAGTGGACTATGGCTACACCTTC.

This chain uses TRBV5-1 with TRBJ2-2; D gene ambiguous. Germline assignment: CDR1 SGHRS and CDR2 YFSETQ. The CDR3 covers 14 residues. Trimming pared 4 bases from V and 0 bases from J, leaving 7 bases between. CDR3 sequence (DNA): TGCGCCAGCAGCCAACAGCCGAACACCGGGGAGCTGTTTTTT. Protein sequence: CASSQQPNTGELFF. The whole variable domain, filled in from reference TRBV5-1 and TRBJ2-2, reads KAGVTQTPRYLIKTRGQQVTLSCSPISGHRSVSWYQQTPGQGLQFLFEYFSETQRNKGNFPGRFSGRQFSNSRSEMNVSTLELGDSALYLCASSQQPNTGELFFGEGSRLTVL.

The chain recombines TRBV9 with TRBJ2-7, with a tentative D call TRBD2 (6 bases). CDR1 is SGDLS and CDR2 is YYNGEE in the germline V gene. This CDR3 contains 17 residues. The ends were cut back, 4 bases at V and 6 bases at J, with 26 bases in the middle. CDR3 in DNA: TGTGCCAGCAGCAAGGCCCCCGGGAGTCAACGGAGGGGCGAGCAGTACTTC. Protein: CASSKAPGSQRRGEQYF.

CDR3 sequence: CASSFSAVPGIYNEQFF. The CDR3 region has the DNA TGTGCCAGCAGCTTCAGTGCAGTTCCCGGGATCTACAATGAGCAGTTCTTC. The V gene is TRBV7-6, the J gene TRBJ2-1, with D possibly TRBD2 on 5 matching bases. CDR3 length: 17 amino acids. CDR1 is SGHVS, CDR2 FNYEAQ, per germline. V lost 3 bases and J lost 3, with 18 bases in between.

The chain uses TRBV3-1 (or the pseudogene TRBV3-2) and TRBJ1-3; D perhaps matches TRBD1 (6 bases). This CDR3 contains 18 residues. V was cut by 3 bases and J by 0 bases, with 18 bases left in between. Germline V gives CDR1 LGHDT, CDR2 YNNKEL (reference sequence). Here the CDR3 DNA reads TGTGCCAGCAGCCAGAGACTCTCCCAGGGGCTCTCTGGAAACACCATATATTTT. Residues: CASSQRLSQGLSGNTIYF.

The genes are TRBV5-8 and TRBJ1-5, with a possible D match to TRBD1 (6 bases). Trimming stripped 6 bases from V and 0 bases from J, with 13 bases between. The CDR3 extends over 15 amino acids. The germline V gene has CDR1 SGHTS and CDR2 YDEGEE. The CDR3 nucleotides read TGTGCCAGCACCTTAACAGGGTATAGCAATCAGCCCCAGCATTTT. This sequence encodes CASTLTGYSNQPQHF.

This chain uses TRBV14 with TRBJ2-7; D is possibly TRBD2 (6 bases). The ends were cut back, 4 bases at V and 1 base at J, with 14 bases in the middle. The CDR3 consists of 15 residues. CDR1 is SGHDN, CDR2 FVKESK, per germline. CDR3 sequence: CASSRWASDSYEQYF. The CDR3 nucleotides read TGTGCCAGCAGCCGGTGGGCTAGCGATTCCTACGAGCAGTACTTC.

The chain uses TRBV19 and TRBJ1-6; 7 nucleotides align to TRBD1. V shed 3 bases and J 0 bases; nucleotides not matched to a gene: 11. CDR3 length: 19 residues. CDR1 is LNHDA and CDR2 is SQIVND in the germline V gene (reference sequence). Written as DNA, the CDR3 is TGTGCCAGTAGTATTCCAAGACAGGGAATGAGCTCCTATAATTCACCCCTCCACTTT. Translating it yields CASSIPRQGMSSYNSPLHF.

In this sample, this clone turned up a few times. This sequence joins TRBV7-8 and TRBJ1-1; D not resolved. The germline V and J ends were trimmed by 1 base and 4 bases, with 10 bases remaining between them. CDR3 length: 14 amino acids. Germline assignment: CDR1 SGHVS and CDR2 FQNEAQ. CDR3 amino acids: CASSLDILGTEAFF. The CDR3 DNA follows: TGTGCCAGCAGCTTAGATATTCTCGGCACTGAAGCTTTCTTT. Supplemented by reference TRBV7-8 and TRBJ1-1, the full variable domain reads GAGVSQSPRYKVAKRGQDVALRCDPISGHVSLFWYQQALGQGPEFLTYFQNEAQLDKSGLPSDRFFAERPEGSVSTLKIQRTQQEDSAVYLCASSLDILGTEAFFGQGTRLTVV.

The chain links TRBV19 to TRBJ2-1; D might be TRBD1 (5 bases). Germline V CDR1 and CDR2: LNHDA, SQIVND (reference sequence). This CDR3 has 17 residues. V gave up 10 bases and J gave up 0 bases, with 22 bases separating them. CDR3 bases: TGTGCCACTCGACGCCCAGGGCACCCAAGCTCCTACAATGAGCAGTTCTTC. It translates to CATRRPGHPSSYNEQFF. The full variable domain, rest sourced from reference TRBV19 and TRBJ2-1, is DGGITQSPKYLFRKEGQNVTLSCEQNLNHDAMYWYRQDPGQGLRLIYYSQIVNDFQKGDIAEGYSVSREKKESFPLTVTSAQKNPTAFYLCATRRPGHPSSYNEQFFGPGTRLTVL.

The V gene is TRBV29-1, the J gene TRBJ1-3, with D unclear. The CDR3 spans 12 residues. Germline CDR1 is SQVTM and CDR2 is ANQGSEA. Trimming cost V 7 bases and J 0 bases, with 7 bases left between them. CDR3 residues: CSGASSGNTIYF. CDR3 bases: TGCAGCGGGGCTTCCTCTGGAAACACCATATATTTT.

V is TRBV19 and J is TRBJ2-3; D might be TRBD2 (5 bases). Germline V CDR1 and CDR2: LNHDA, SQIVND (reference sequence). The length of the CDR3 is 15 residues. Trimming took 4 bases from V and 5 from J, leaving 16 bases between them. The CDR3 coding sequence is TGTGCCAGTAGTACCGGACGGGAAGTTGGAGATACGCAGTATTTT. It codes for CASSTGREVGDTQYF.

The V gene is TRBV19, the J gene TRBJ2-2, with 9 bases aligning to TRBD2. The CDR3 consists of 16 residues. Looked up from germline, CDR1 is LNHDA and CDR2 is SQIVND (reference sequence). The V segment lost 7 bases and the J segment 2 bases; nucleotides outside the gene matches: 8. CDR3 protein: CASIPPGLANTGELFF. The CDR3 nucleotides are TGTGCCAGTATCCCACCGGGACTAGCAAACACCGGGGAGCTGTTTTTT.

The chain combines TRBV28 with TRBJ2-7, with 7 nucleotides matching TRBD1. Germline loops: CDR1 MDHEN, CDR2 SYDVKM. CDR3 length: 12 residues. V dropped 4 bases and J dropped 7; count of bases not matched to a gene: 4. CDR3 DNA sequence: TGTGCCAGCAGTTCGGGACAGCCTGAGCAGTACTTC. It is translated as CASSSGQPEQYF.

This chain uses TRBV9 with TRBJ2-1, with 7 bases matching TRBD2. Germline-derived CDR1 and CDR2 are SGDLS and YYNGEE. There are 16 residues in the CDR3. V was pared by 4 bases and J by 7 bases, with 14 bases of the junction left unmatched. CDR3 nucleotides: TGTGCCAGCAGCCCCCCGGGAGGTTCCGGGAAGAATGAGCAGTTCTTC. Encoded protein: CASSPPGGSGKNEQFF.

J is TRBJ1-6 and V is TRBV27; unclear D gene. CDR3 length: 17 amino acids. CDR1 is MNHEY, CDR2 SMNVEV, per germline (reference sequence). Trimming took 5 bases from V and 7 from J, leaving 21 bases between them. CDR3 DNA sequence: TGTGCCAGCAGTCTCCAGGCTTTTCCGGCAAGAAATTCACCCCTCCACTTT. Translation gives CASSLQAFPARNSPLHF.